These 28 T cell receptor beta chains came from one sample sequenced in a study of tumor-infiltrating lymphocytes in primary liver carcinoma. Bulk tissue was left unsorted, and RNA and DNA were co-extracted from roughly 20-30 mg of it. The template, around 540 ng total RNA, yielded TCR beta cDNA made with a constant-region primer. Slightly modified ARM-PCR served as the procedure for the TCR beta libraries. These libraries came from three rounds of nested multiplex PCR. TRBV1-TRBV30 forward primers and a C-beta reverse primer were used in the first two PCR rounds, which each ran for nine to ten cycles. TCRdb re-analysed the multiplex PCR reads in MiXCR, keeping a single row per CDR3 protein. The sample yields tens of thousands of distinct CDR3 sequences, around 70% seen once. The sequenced sample was liver tumor tissue from sampling region 1. Subset noted: tumor region T1, superior pole. These receptors came from a man in his forties with primary liver carcinoma and hepatitis B virus infection.

As regards this clonotype: A read error may explain this, as a much larger clone is one base away. The rearrangement links TRBV28 to TRBJ2-7; D tentatively reads TRBD1 or TRBD2 (6 bases each). Trimming left V 4 bases short and J 3 bases short, with 13 bases between. The CDR3 is made up of 14 amino acids. The germline V gene has CDR1 MDHEN and CDR2 SYDVKM. The CDR3 nucleotides are TGTGCCAGCAGTTCGGAGGAGGGGGTCTACGAGCAGTACTTC. The encoded protein is CASSSEEGVYEQYF.

As to this clonotype: At one end the junction does not follow the germline gene, possibly because of a read error. The chain couples TRBV29-1 to TRBJ2-7; TRBD1 aligns across 10 bases. The CDR3 is 12 residues long. Germline V gives CDR1 SQVTM, CDR2 ANQGSEA. In DNA, the CDR3 is TGCAGCTTCCGACAGGGGGCGTACGAGCGGTACTTC. Protein: CSFRQGAYERYF.

V is TRBV6-5 and J is TRBJ1-2; a possible D gene is TRBD1 (5 bases). The germline CDR1 and CDR2 sequences are MNHEY and SVGAGI. The CDR3 has 16 residues. V was clipped by 10 bases and J by 1 base, with 22 bases between them. In DNA, the CDR3 is TGTGCCAACAGCCCCCACGGTCGGGACGGTAACTATGGCTACACCTTC. This sequence encodes CANSPHGRDGNYGYTF.

This clonotype has a count of ten or more. At one end the junction does not follow the germline gene, possibly because of a read error. The rearrangement uses TRBV24-1 and TRBJ2-6; D possibly corresponds to TRBD1 (6 bases). CDR1 and CDR2 from the germline V gene are KGHDR and SFDVKD. This CDR3 spans 14 amino acids. The DNA of the CDR3 is TGTGCCACAAGTGGGGGCACTGGGGCCAACGTCCTGACTTTC. Encoded protein: CATSGGTGANVLTF.

There are many counts of this clonotype. The chain is built from TRBV29-1 and TRBJ2-1; D is unclear. The V gene lost 4 bases and the J gene lost 7 bases, with 5 bases spanning the gap. Germline V gene data show CDR1 as SQVTM and CDR2 as ANQGSEA. This CDR3 comprises 10 residues. CDR3 region: CSVAPNEQFF. CDR3 bases: TGCAGCGTTGCCCCAAATGAGCAGTTCTTC.

In its sample, this clonotype is medium-sized. V and J are TRBV10-3 and TRBJ2-5; D perhaps matches TRBD1 (6 bases). With 2 bases removed from V and 0 bases from J, the gap between germline ends came to 7 bases. The CDR3 has 14 amino acids. Germline-derived CDR1 and CDR2 are ENHRY and SYGVKD. In DNA form, the CDR3 reads TGTGCCATCAGTGAGGGACAGAACCAAGAGACCCAGTACTTC. This gives the protein CAISEGQNQETQYF.

The chain is built from TRBV6-1 and TRBJ2-7; TRBD2 is a possible D gene (7 bases). Trimming cost V 0 bases and J 5 bases, with 23 bases left between them. CDR1 and CDR2 from the germline V gene are MNHNS and SASEGT. CDR3 size: 18 residues. The CDR3 loop is CASSEAGTLAGVDNEQYF. The CDR3 region has the DNA TGTGCCAGCAGTGAAGCTGGGACATTGGCGGGAGTAGACAACGAGCAGTACTTC.

V usage is TRBV29-1 and J usage is TRBJ2-2, with D perhaps assigned TRBD1 or TRBD2 (5 bases each). Germline V lookup: CDR1 SQVTM, CDR2 ANQGSEA. CDR3 length: 13 amino acids. The CDR3 spells CSAWRVNTGGLFF. The CDR3 region has the DNA TGCAGTGCGTGGCGGGTAAACACTGGGGGACTGTTTTTT.

A remark on this clonotype: It may be a read error: a sequence one base away is much more abundant. The chain uses TRBV12-3 or TRBV12-4 and TRBJ1-1; 7 nucleotides align to TRBD1. V shed 3 bases and J 4 bases; nucleotides not matched to a gene: 5. The CDR3 runs to 14 residues. The CDR3 bases are TGTGCCAGCAGTTTCTCGACAGGGAGCACTGAAGCTTTCTTT. Translating gives CASSFSTGSTEAFF.

Comments on this clonotype: One junction end disagrees with the germline gene, perhaps due to a read error. CDR3 DNA sequence: TGTGCCAGCAGCTTGGGGACGATAGGGAGCTCCTACAATGAGCAGTTCTTT. Amino acid sequence: CASSLGTIGSSYNEQFF. The chain recombines TRBV11-2 with TRBJ2-1; tentatively, D is TRBD1 or TRBD2 (5 bases each). In germline, CDR1 is SGHAT, CDR2 FQNNGV. The CDR3 runs 17 residues.

This clonotype was observed once. Germline and junction disagree at one end, which may indicate a read error. V is TRBV5-5 and J is TRBJ1-2; D perhaps matches TRBD1 (5 bases). This CDR3 has 14 amino acids. Germline-derived CDR1 and CDR2 are SGHKS and YYEKEE (reference sequence). The CDR3 loop reads CANSFSQEEGGYTF. The CDR3 DNA is TGTGCCAACAGCTTTTCACAGGAAGAAGGAGGCTACACCTTC.

The chain has TRBV28 and TRBJ1-1, with no clear D. Germline V CDR1 and CDR2: MDHEN, SYDVKM. V was trimmed by 10 bases and J by 0 bases, leaving 15 bases between them. CDR3 length: 14 amino acids. CDR3 in amino acids: CAIHSRGLNTEAFF. The DNA for the CDR3 is TGTGCCATTCACAGCCGAGGGTTGAACACTGAAGCTTTCTTT.

The chain couples TRBV4-2 to TRBJ2-1, with TRBD2 identical over 10 bases. With 0 bases clipped from V and 6 bases from J, the junction kept 5 bases outside the gene matches. Germline loops: CDR1 LGHNA, CDR2 YNFKEQ. The CDR3 has 16 residues. CDR3 sequence: CASSQDGASGSNEQFF. In DNA, the CDR3 is TGTGCCAGCAGCCAAGATGGTGCTAGCGGGAGCAATGAGCAGTTCTTC.

Concerning this clonotype: A junction end diverges from the germline sequence, so it may reflect a read error. V gene TRBV4-1 combines with J gene TRBJ2-1; D is perhaps TRBD2 (5 bases). The CDR3 has 13 amino acids. The germline V gene encodes CDR1 MGHRA and CDR2 YSYEKL. CDR3 nucleotide sequence: TGCGCCAACAGCCAAGCCCCTCCGGGGGAGCAGTTCTTC. This translates into CANSQAPPGEQFF.

A few counts support this clonotype. Sequence at one end of the junction differs from germline and may be a read error. V is TRBV2 and J is TRBJ2-6; either TRBD1 or TRBD2 may fit D (5 bases each). Germline V lookup: CDR1 SNHLY, CDR2 FYNNEI. CDR3 length equals 14 residues. The CDR3 coding sequence is TGTGCCAGCAGTGACATCTCCGGGGCCAGCGTCCTGACTTTC. It is translated as CASSDISGASVLTF.

V is TRBV11-2 and J is TRBJ1-3; 8 bases line up with TRBD1. The CDR3 loop spans 16 amino acids. J was trimmed by 3 bases and V by 5 bases; bases with no gene match: 9. Germline V gene lookup returns CDR1 SGHAT and CDR2 FQNNGV. The CDR3 loop reads CASSTGQGSHGNTIYF. DNA of the CDR3: TGTGCCAGCAGCACCGGACAGGGCAGTCATGGAAACACCATATATTTT. The full variable domain, its missing parts supplied by reference TRBV11-2 and TRBJ1-3, is EAGVAQSPRYKIIEKRQSVAFWCNPISGHATLYWYQQILGQGPKLLIQFQNNGVVDDSQLPKDRFSAERLKGVDSTLKIQPAKLEDSAVYLCASSTGQGSHGNTIYFGEGSWLTVV.

The chain uses TRBV5-4 and TRBJ2-1, with unresolved D. The CDR3 runs to 17 residues. Trimming took 4 bases from V and 0 from J, leaving 17 bases between them. Germline loops: CDR1 SGHNT, CDR2 YYREEE (reference sequence). Here the CDR3 reads CASSPELVTDSYNEQFF. CDR3 sequence (DNA): TGTGCCAGCAGCCCCGAACTGGTAACAGACTCCTACAATGAGCAGTTCTTC.

This clonotype appeared a few times. This chain connects TRBV20-1 to TRBJ2-7, with unresolved D. CDR3 length equals 16 residues. The V gene's germline CDR1 is DFQATT and CDR2 SNEGSKA (reference sequence). Between the trimmed V and J ends, which lost 3 bases and 0 bases, there was a span of 18 bases. The CDR3 reads CSASPRKADSSYEQYF. The CDR3 coding sequence is TGCAGTGCTAGCCCCCGTAAAGCTGATAGCTCCTACGAGCAGTACTTC.

This clonotype was picked up one time. The junction departs from germline at one end; a sequencing error may be responsible. The V gene is TRBV4-1, the J gene TRBJ2-1; TRBD2 matches at 9 bases. Germline V lookup: CDR1 MGHRA, CDR2 YSYEKL. The CDR3 has 17 residues. CDR3 sequence reads: CVSSQDVGTSSYDEQFF. The CDR3 DNA reads as TGCGTCAGCAGCCAAGATGTTGGGACTAGCTCCTACGATGAGCAGTTCTTC.

A note on this clonotype: A clone one base away is much larger, so this may be a read error. CDR3 coding DNA: TGTGCCATCAGTTTACTGGACACCGGGGAGCTGTTTTTT. Translating it yields CAISLLDTGELFF. This chain uses TRBV28 with TRBJ2-2; D gene uncertain. CDR1 and CDR2 from the germline V gene are MDHEN and SYDVKM. This CDR3 has 13 amino acids.

This rearrangement joins TRBV12-3 or TRBV12-4 to TRBJ1-5; D gene unclear. This CDR3 is 11 amino acids long. Trimming left V 9 bases short and J 5 bases short, with 8 bases between. DNA of the CDR3: TGTGCCAGTACTTTAGATCAGCCCCAGCATTTT. Its translation is CASTLDQPQHF.

The V call is TRBV12-3 or TRBV12-4, the J call TRBJ2-3, with D perhaps TRBD2 (6 bases). There are 15 residues in the CDR3. The CDR3 loop is CASFLNSGGTDTQYF. The CDR3 nucleotides read TGTGCAAGCTTCTTGAATAGCGGTGGGACAGATACGCAGTATTTT.

A word on this clonotype: Since a much larger clone is just one base distant, this may be a read error. The rearrangement links TRBV2 to TRBJ2-1; 13 nucleotides agree with TRBD2. CDR1 is SNHLY and CDR2 is FYNNEI in the germline V gene. This CDR3 contains 15 residues. Written as DNA, the CDR3 is TGTGCCGGCAGTGAACTAGCGGGAGGGCCGCATGAGCAGTTCTTC. This sequence encodes CAGSELAGGPHEQFF.

Of note for this clonotype: Its ends do not fully match the called genes, so a read error is possible. The chain links TRBV5-1 to TRBJ2-7; D ambiguous. Per germline, CDR1 SGHRS and CDR2 YFSETQ. The CDR3 is 14 amino acids. The CDR3 DNA is TGCGCCAGCAGCTTGGTCGAGGACGCCTACGAGCAGTATTTC. Translating gives CASSLVEDAYEQYF.

V gene TRBV11-1 combines with J gene TRBJ2-1, with TRBD1 matching 8 bases. V gave up 11 bases and J gave up 7 bases; unmatched junction bases: 19. Germline V gene data show CDR1 as SGHAT and CDR2 as FQDESV (reference sequence). CDR3 length: 16 amino acids. CDR3 region: CAGSSILRQGTNEQFF. Written as DNA, the CDR3 is TGTGCCGGTAGCTCCATTCTTCGACAGGGGACAAATGAGCAGTTCTTC.

V and J are TRBV5-1 and TRBJ2-7; TRBD2 matches 10 bases. This CDR3 contains 14 residues. V trimming: 4 bases; J trimming: 7 bases; junction bases outside the gene matches: 8. CDR1 is SGHRS and CDR2 is YFSETQ in the germline V gene. The CDR3, as DNA: TGCGCCAGCAGCGGCAGCGGGAGGGCCAGGGAGCAGTACTTC. Translated, it gives CASSGSGRAREQYF.

Of note for this clonotype: A much larger clone differs by one base, so this may be a read error. The chain couples TRBV5-1 to TRBJ1-2; maybe TRBD1 (6 bases). Trimming left V 6 bases short and J 3 bases short, with 18 bases between. Germline V gene lookup returns CDR1 SGHRS and CDR2 YFSETQ. The CDR3 runs 15 residues. This CDR3 is CASNGGRTEDYGYTF. The CDR3 coding sequence is TGCGCCAGCAATGGTGGCAGGACAGAAGACTATGGCTACACCTTC.

Points on this clonotype: A read error may explain this, as a much larger clone is one base away. The J gene is TRBJ1-1, the V gene TRBV7-9, with 8 bases lining up with TRBD1. CDR3 length: 17 amino acids. Losses at the gene ends were 5 bases for V and 1 base for J; bases not matched to a gene: 12. The germline V gene has CDR1 SEHNR and CDR2 FQNEAQ (reference sequence). CDR3 amino acids: CASSQPPGQVWNTEAFF. The CDR3 nucleotides are TGTGCCAGCAGCCAACCCCCGGGACAGGTGTGGAACACTGAAGCTTTCTTT.